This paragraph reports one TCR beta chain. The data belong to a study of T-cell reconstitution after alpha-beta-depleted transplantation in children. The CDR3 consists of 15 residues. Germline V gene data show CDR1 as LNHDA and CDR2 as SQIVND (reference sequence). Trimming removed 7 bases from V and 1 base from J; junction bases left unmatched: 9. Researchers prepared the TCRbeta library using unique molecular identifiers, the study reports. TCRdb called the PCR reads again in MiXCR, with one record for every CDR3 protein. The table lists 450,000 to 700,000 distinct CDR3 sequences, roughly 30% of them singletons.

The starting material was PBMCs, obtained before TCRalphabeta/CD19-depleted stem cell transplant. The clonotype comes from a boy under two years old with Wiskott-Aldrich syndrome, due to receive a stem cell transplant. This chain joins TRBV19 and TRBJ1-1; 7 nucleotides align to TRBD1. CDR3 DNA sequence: TGTGCCAGTATCTTAGGGGGCAAGTCGAACACTGAAGCTTTCTTT. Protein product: CASILGGKSNTEAFF.